The 30 T cell receptor beta chains listed next were all sequenced from one sample in a study of graft-versus-host responses after intestinal transplantation. Sequenced by immunoSEQ multiplex PCR; TCRdb stores in-frame clones only, minus some. The sample consists of about 120,000 clones, about 95% of them appearing once. These receptors are not linked to any known antigen. The starting material was unstimulated CD8+ T cells sorted from spleen or lymph node cells, obtained before intestinal transplant. The source of these receptors is a human donor who received an intestinal transplant.

This clone was seen just once. This chain uses TRBV27 with TRBJ1-3; D might be TRBD1 (5 bases). The CDR3 loop spans 16 amino acids. CDR1 MNHEY and CDR2 SMNVEV come from the germline V gene (reference sequence). Trimming shortened V by 5 bases and J by 1 base, and 15 bases separated the two germline ends. CDR3 loop: CASSAHGGLSGNTIYF. The CDR3, as DNA: TGTGCCAGCAGTGCGCACGGGGGATTATCTGGAAACACCATATATTTT.

The chain joins TRBV14 to TRBJ2-7, with TRBD2 identical over 12 bases. The CDR3 has 17 residues. Germline loops: CDR1 SGHDN, CDR2 FVKESK. With 4 bases clipped from V and 2 bases from J, the junction kept 9 bases outside the gene matches. The CDR3 loop is CASSPRLAGVITYEQYF. Written as DNA, the CDR3 is TGTGCCAGCAGCCCCCGACTAGCGGGAGTAATCACCTACGAGCAGTACTTC. Full variable domain (remainder filled in from reference TRBV14 and TRBJ2-7): EAGVTQFPSHSVIEKGQTVTLRCDPISGHDNLYWYRRVMGKEIKFLLHFVKESKQDESGMPNNRFLAERTGGTYSTLKVQPAELEDSGVYFCASSPRLAGVITYEQYFGPGTRLTVT.

This clone occurred once. The chain employs TRBV7-9 and TRBJ2-5; perhaps TRBD2 as D (5 bases). V lost 3 bases and J lost 4, with 12 bases in between. Looked up from germline, CDR1 is SEHNR and CDR2 is FQNEAQ (reference sequence). CDR3 length equals 14 residues. CDR3 in DNA: TGTGCCAGCAGCTTGTTTCCAAGCGGAGAGACCCAGTACTTC. Amino acids: CASSLFPSGETQYF.

In this sample, this clone turned up once. The rearrangement uses TRBV28 and TRBJ2-3, with 8 bases that match TRBD2. V trimming: 6 bases; J trimming: 2 bases; junction bases outside the gene matches: 16. Per germline, CDR1 MDHEN and CDR2 SYDVKM. This CDR3 region has 18 residues. The CDR3 bases are TGTGCCAGCAGCAAACTAGCGGCGGTTGAGGTCAACACAGATACGCAGTATTTT. It specifies CASSKLAAVEVNTDTQYF.

This sequence joins TRBV9 and TRBJ2-7; D possibly corresponds to TRBD2 (7 bases). CDR3 size: 12 residues. Germline-derived CDR1 and CDR2 are SGDLS and YYNGEE. Trimming removed 4 bases from V and 6 bases from J, with 11 bases in between. The CDR3 is CASSPGGSEQYF. The CDR3 DNA is TGTGCCAGCAGCCCGGGGGGCAGCGAGCAGTACTTC.

Details on this clone: Relative to the germline gene, one junction end is altered; a read error may explain this. The J gene is TRBJ2-7, the V gene TRBV6-1; a weak D match, TRBD1 (5 bases). CDR1 MNHNS and CDR2 SASEGT come from the germline V gene. The CDR3 consists of 12 residues. CDR3 in DNA: TGTGCCAGCAGGGAAGGGGTGAGGGAGCAGTACTTC. Amino acids: CASREGVREQYF.

The rearrangement links TRBV28 to TRBJ1-1; D gene unclear. The CDR3 sequence is 15 residues long. Germline V gene sequence: CDR1 MDHEN, CDR2 SYDVKM. Trimming took off 5 bases at V and 3 bases at J, with 16 bases between the two ends. The CDR3 protein is CASSLRRHPDTEAFF. The DNA of the CDR3 is TGTGCCAGCAGTCTCCGACGGCACCCCGACACTGAAGCTTTCTTT.

V is TRBV5-6 and J is TRBJ2-3, with 12 bases matching TRBD2. V trimming: 3 bases; J trimming: 5 bases; junction bases outside the gene matches: 7. Germline V lookup: CDR1 SGHDT, CDR2 YYEEEE. The CDR3 length is 16 residues. In nucleotides, the CDR3 is TGTGCCAGCAGCTCACAGGGACTAGCGGGCATAGATACGCAGTATTTT. This encodes CASSSQGLAGIDTQYF.

The genes are TRBV4-1 and TRBJ2-7; possible D gene TRBD2, 6 bases. The CDR3 totals 14 residues. Trimming took off 0 bases at V and 5 bases at J, with 11 bases between the two ends. Germline values: CDR1 MGHRA, CDR2 YSYEKL. The CDR3 here is CASSQEGRFHEQYF. For the CDR3, the DNA is TGCGCCAGCAGCCAAGAGGGGAGGTTCCACGAGCAGTACTTC.

The genes are TRBV11-2 and TRBJ2-7; 14 nucleotides align to TRBD2. CDR3 length: 16 amino acids. The V segment lost 5 bases and the J segment 7 bases; nucleotides outside the gene matches: 10. Germline-derived CDR1 and CDR2 are SGHAT and FQNNGV. This CDR3 reads CASSRRLAGGTIEQYF. The CDR3 DNA follows: TGTGCCAGCAGCCGCCGACTAGCGGGAGGGACGATAGAGCAGTACTTC.

J is TRBJ2-7 and V is TRBV9; the D gene is possibly TRBD2 (5 bases). Trimming took 0 bases from V and 3 from J, leaving 13 bases between them. The CDR3 consists of 15 residues. Looked up from germline, CDR1 is SGDLS and CDR2 is YYNGEE. The CDR3 DNA reads TGTGCCAGCAGCGTAGATCCGGGAACCGGCTACGAGCAGTACTTC. Translated, it gives CASSVDPGTGYEQYF.

The chain links TRBV15 to TRBJ1-1; D is possibly TRBD1 (5 bases). Trimming took 5 bases from V and 2 from J, leaving 12 bases between them. The CDR3 length is 14 residues. Germline CDR1 LNHNV, CDR2 YYDKDF (reference sequence). CDR3 sequence: CATSRTGTNTEAFF. The CDR3 DNA is TGTGCCACCAGCCGCACCGGGACCAACACTGAAGCTTTCTTT.

The CDR3 region is CASSLGGNYEQYF. DNA for the CDR3: TGTGCCAGCAGCTTAGGAGGGAACTACGAGCAGTACTTC. This chain joins TRBV7-8 and TRBJ2-7, with D tentatively TRBD2 (5 bases). With 1 base removed from V and 3 bases from J, the gap between germline ends came to 7 bases. The germline gives CDR1 SGHVS, CDR2 FQNEAQ. The length of the CDR3 is 13 residues. The whole variable domain, filled in from reference TRBV7-8 and TRBJ2-7, reads GAGVSQSPRYKVAKRGQDVALRCDPISGHVSLFWYQQALGQGPEFLTYFQNEAQLDKSGLPSDRFFAERPEGSVSTLKIQRTQQEDSAVYLCASSLGGNYEQYFGPGTRLTVT.

CDR3 bases: TGTGCCAGCAGTGAATGGACGGGAGGGGGCGATGAGCAGTTCTTC. It yields the protein CASSEWTGGGDEQFF. The V call is TRBV6-1, the J call TRBJ2-1, with D possibly TRBD2 on 8 matching bases. The germline V gene has CDR1 MNHNS and CDR2 SASEGT. This CDR3 is 15 amino acids long. V shed 2 bases and J shed 8 bases, with 16 bases lying between them.

V usage is TRBV21-1 and J usage is TRBJ2-1; TRBD2 is the table's D call, not checked against the DNA. TRBV21-1 constitutes a pseudogene. The CDR3 loop spans 16 amino acids. The CDR3 region has the DNA TGTGCCAGCAGCAACTGGGACTCCTACTCCTACAATGAGCAGTTCTTC. This sequence encodes CASSNWDSYSYNEQFF.

The chain joins TRBV28 to TRBJ2-7; no definite D call. Germline CDR1 and CDR2: MDHEN and SYDVKM. This CDR3 is built from 13 residues. The V and J ends lost 6 bases and 2 bases respectively, with 11 bases between them. The CDR3 DNA is TGTGCCAGCAGGTCGAAGGGCCCCTACGAGCAGTACTTC. It translates to CASRSKGPYEQYF.

The chain recombines TRBV6-1 with TRBJ2-1; a weak D match, TRBD1 (6 bases). There are 13 residues in the CDR3. The V gene's germline CDR1 is MNHNS and CDR2 SASEGT. Trimming shortened V by 7 bases and J by 8 bases, and 15 bases separated the two germline ends. DNA for the CDR3: TGTGCCAGCACCGCCACAGGGATGTATGAGCAGTTCTTC. It translates to CASTATGMYEQFF.

The chain recombines TRBV28 with TRBJ2-7, with TRBD1 matching 9 bases. Unmatched junction bases numbered 5, after V lost 4 bases and J lost 4 bases. This CDR3 has 14 amino acids. The germline V gene has CDR1 MDHEN and CDR2 SYDVKM. The CDR3 bases are TGTGCCAGCAGTTCCGCGGGACAGGGTTACGAGCAGTACTTC. Protein: CASSSAGQGYEQYF.

The rearrangement links TRBV5-4 to TRBJ2-5; maybe TRBD2 (5 bases). Germline CDR1 reads SGHNT; CDR2 reads YYREEE (reference sequence). This CDR3 region has 14 residues. Trimming took 6 bases from V and 1 from J, leaving 13 bases between them. The CDR3 bases are TGTGCCAGCACCACATGGAGGCTCCAAGAGACCCAGTACTTC. It encodes CASTTWRLQETQYF. Full variable domain (rest looked up from reference TRBV5-4 and TRBJ2-5): ETGVTQSPTHLIKTRGQQVTLRCSSQSGHNTVSWYQQALGQGPQFIFQYYREEENGRGNFPPRFSGLQFPNYSSELNVNALELDDSALYLCASTTWRLQETQYFGPGTRLLVL.

The chain has TRBV2 and TRBJ1-3, with TRBD1 identical over 9 bases. This CDR3 spans 15 amino acids. The ends lost 6 bases at V and 0 bases at J; junction bases unmatched: 3. CDR1 and CDR2 (germline): SNHLY, FYNNEI. CDR3 nucleotides: TGTGCCAGCAGGGGGACAGGGCACTCTGGAAACACCATATATTTT. This gives the protein CASRGTGHSGNTIYF.

The chain links TRBV30 to TRBJ2-7; TRBD1 agrees at 9 bases. The V gene's germline CDR1 is GTSNPN and CDR2 SVGIG (reference sequence). The junction had 9 bases not matched to a gene; V was cut back by 2 bases and J by 7 bases. The CDR3 is 14 residues long. Here the CDR3 reads CAWSWGTGRKEQYF. The CDR3, as DNA: TGTGCCTGGAGTTGGGGGACAGGGCGAAAAGAGCAGTACTTC.

The chain has TRBV28 and TRBJ2-3; TRBD2 aligns across 12 bases. This CDR3 contains 16 residues. In germline, CDR1 is MDHEN, CDR2 SYDVKM. Trimming removed 10 bases from V and 1 base from J; junction bases left unmatched: 9. DNA for the CDR3: TGTGCCACCTCGCTAGCGGGAGGGAGGGGCACAGATACGCAGTATTTT. Translation: CATSLAGGRGTDTQYF.

Note on this clone: The germline gene is not matched at one end of the junction; a read error may be the cause. V gene TRBV7-7 combines with J gene TRBJ2-7; D might be TRBD1 (5 bases). Germline CDR1 reads SSHAT; CDR2 reads FNYEAQ (reference sequence). The CDR3 has 13 residues. The CDR3 spells CASSPGQGGEQYF. In DNA, the CDR3 is TGTGCTAGCAGCCCCGGGCAGGGTGGCGAGCAGTACTTC.

V and J are TRBV14 and TRBJ2-5; D not certain. The CDR3 contains 15 residues. Trimming cost V 0 bases and J 4 bases, with 12 bases left between them. Germline V CDR1 and CDR2: SGHDN, FVKESK. DNA for the CDR3: TGTGCCAGCAGCCAAGATGTCGTTTGGACAGAGACCCAGTACTTC. This gives the protein CASSQDVVWTETQYF.

The rearrangement joins TRBV30 to TRBJ1-2; D is unresolved. The CDR3 extends over 10 amino acids. CDR1 and CDR2 (germline): GTSNPN, SVGIG (reference sequence). V dropped 3 bases and J dropped 8 bases, with 7 bases sitting between them. CDR3 DNA: TGTGCCTGGAGCAAGACAGGCTACACCTTC. Encoded protein: CAWSKTGYTF.

This clone was counted once. This rearrangement joins TRBV4-1 to TRBJ2-7; 8 bases are a match to TRBD2. J was trimmed by 3 bases and V by 4 bases; bases with no gene match: 5. CDR3 length: 14 amino acids. Germline V gives CDR1 MGHRA, CDR2 YSYEKL. The CDR3 DNA follows: TGCGCCAGCAGCCCAGATAGCGGGGACTACGAGCAGTACTTC. Translating it yields CASSPDSGDYEQYF.

This chain uses TRBV27 with TRBJ2-1; TRBD2 agrees at 10 bases. The V gene end was trimmed by 2 bases and the J gene end by 8 bases; junction bases not matched to a gene: 9. Germline V CDR1 and CDR2: MNHEY, SMNVEV (reference sequence). CDR3 length equals 16 residues. This chain's CDR3 is CASSLAASGSGDEQFF. CDR3 in DNA: TGTGCCAGCAGTTTAGCGGCTAGCGGGAGTGGGGATGAGCAGTTCTTC.

V gene TRBV14 combines with J gene TRBJ1-1, with a weak D call TRBD1 (6 bases). This CDR3 is 15 amino acids long. The germline V and J ends were trimmed by 1 base and 3 bases, with 12 bases remaining between them. Germline-derived CDR1 and CDR2 are SGHDN and FVKESK. CDR3: CASSQGPGAYTEAFF. The CDR3, as DNA: TGTGCCAGCAGCCAAGGGCCAGGGGCGTACACTGAAGCTTTCTTT.

The chain has TRBV4-1 and TRBJ1-2, with 8 bases lining up with TRBD1. This CDR3 is built from 12 residues. V dropped 7 bases and J dropped 7; count of bases not matched to a gene: 5. The germline V gene has CDR1 MGHRA and CDR2 YSYEKL. The CDR3 reads CASTETGAGYTF. CDR3 DNA: TGCGCCAGCACCGAGACAGGGGCTGGCTACACCTTC.

The CDR3 DNA reads as TGTGCCAGTAGTCCTAAAGAGTATACCCCGGGACAGGGGCAAGAGACCCAGTACTTC. Translated: CASSPKEYTPGQGQETQYF. The V call is TRBV19, the J call TRBJ2-5, with TRBD1 matching over 10 bases. Unmatched junction bases numbered 17, after V lost 5 bases and J lost 2 bases. Looked up from germline, CDR1 is LNHDA and CDR2 is SQIVND (reference sequence). CDR3 length equals 19 residues.